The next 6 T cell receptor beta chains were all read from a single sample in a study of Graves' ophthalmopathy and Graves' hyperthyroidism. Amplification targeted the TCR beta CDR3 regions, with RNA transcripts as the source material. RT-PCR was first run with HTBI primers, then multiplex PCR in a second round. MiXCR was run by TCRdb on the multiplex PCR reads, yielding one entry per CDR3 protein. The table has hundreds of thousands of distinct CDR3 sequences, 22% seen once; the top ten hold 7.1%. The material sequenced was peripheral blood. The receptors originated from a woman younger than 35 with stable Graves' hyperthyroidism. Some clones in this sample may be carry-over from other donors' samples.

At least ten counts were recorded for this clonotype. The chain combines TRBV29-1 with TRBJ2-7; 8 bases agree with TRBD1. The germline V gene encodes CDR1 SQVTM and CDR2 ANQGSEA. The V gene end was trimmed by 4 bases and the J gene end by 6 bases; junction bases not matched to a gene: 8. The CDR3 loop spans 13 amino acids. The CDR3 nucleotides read TGCAGCGTTGCACAGGGGGATCCCGGCGAGCAGTACTTC. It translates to CSVAQGDPGEQYF.

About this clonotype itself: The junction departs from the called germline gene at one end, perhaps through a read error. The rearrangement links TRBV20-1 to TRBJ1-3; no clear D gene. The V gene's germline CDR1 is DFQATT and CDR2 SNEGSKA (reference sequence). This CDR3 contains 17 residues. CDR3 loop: CSARDQFTAVSRNTIYF. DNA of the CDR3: TGCAGTGCTAGAGATCAGTTCACAGCAGTCTCTCGAAACACTATATATTTT.

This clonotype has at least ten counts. The CDR3 DNA reads TGCGCCAGCAGCCAAGATTGGAGGGGGGGCATGATGGGGGGATCCTACGAGCAGTACTTC. This sequence encodes CASSQDWRGGMMGGSYEQYF. The chain employs TRBV4-3 and TRBJ2-7; the D gene is possibly TRBD2 (7 bases). V gave up 0 bases and J gave up 1 base, with 25 bases separating them. Germline loops: CDR1 LGHNA, CDR2 YSLEER. This CDR3 is 20 amino acids long.

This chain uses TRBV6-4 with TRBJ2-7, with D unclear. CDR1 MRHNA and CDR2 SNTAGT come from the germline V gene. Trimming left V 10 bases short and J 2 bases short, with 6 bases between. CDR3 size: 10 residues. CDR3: CATGTYEQYF. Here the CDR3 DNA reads TGTGCCACCGGTACCTACGAGCAGTACTTC.

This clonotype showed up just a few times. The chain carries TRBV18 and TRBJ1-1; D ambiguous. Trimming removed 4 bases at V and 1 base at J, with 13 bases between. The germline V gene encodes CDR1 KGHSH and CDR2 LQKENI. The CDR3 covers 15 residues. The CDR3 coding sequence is TGTGCCAGCTCACTGGGAGCCCCCCCGAACACTGAAGCTTTCTTT. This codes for CASSLGAPPNTEAFF.

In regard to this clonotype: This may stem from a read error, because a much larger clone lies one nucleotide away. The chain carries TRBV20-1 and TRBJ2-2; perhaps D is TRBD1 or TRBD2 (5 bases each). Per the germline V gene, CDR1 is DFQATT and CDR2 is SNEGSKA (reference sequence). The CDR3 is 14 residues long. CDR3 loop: CSALRGVEVGELCF. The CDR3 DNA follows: TGCAGTGCTCTTAGGGGCGTAGAGGTCGGGGAGCTGTGTTTT.